One TCR beta chain is described in this entry. Its antigen is currently unknown. The sample belongs to a study of PD-1 blockade in classical Hodgkin lymphoma. Study-level results: Baseline TCR diversity was reportedly lower in newly diagnosed patients than in healthy donors. It was reported as lower still in relapsed/refractory patients. No one has yet defined what causes the repertoire differences, which may be disease activity or prior therapy.

This CDR3 spans 15 amino acids. Germline CDR1 is SNHLY and CDR2 is FYNNEI. Trimming took 4 bases from V and 8 from J, leaving 17 bases between them. Clones were read by immunoSEQ multiplex PCR, and TCRdb kept only the in-frame ones, dropping some. The profile covers tens of thousands of clones, with approximately 90% appearing a single time and around 5% taken by the ten largest. Time point in this sample: newly diagnosed, previously untreated cHL patient sample. Serving as comparison were PBMCs from newly diagnosed, untreated classical Hodgkin lymphoma, which were sequenced alongside the relapsed/refractory trial patients.

The specimen sequenced was peripheral blood mononuclear cells (PBMCs). The source is a human donor with classical Hodgkin lymphoma. The chain has TRBV2 and TRBJ1-4; possibly TRBD1 for D (6 bases). This CDR3 is CASSALRGVGEKLFF. CDR3 DNA sequence: TGTGCCAGCAGTGCCTTAAGGGGGGTTGGGGAAAAACTGTTTTTT.